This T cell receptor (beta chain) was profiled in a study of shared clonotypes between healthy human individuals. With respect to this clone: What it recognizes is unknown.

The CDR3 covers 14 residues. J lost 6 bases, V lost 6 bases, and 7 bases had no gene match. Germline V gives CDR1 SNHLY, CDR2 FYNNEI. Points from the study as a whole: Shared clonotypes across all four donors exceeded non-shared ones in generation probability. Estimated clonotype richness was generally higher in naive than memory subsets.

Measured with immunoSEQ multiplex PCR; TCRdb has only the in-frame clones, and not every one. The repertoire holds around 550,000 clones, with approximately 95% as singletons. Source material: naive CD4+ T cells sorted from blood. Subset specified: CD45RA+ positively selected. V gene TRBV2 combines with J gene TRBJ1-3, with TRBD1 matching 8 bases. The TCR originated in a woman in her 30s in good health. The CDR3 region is CASRGRTGPNTIYF. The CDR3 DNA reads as TGTGCCAGCAGAGGGAGGACAGGGCCAAACACCATATATTTT.